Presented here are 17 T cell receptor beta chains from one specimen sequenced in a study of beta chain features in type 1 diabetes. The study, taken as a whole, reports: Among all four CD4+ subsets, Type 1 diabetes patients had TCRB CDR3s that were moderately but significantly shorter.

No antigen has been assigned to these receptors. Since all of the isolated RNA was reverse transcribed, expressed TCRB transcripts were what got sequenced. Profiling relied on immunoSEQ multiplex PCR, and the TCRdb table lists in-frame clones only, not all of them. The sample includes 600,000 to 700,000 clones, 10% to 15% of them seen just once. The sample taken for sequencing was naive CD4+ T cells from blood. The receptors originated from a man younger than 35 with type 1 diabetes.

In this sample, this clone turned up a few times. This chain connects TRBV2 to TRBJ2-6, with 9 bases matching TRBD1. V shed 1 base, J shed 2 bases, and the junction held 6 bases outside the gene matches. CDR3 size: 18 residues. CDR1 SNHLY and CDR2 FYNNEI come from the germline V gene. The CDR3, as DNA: TGTGCCAGCAGTGAAGGGACAGGGGCCGGCGCTGGGGCCAACGTCCTGACTTTC. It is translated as CASSEGTGAGAGANVLTF. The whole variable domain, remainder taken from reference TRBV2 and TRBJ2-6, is EPEVTQTPSHQVTQMGQEVILRCVPISNHLYFYWYRQILGQKVEFLVSFYNNEISEKSEIFDDQFSVERPDGSNFTLKIRSTKLEDSAMYFCASSEGTGAGAGANVLTFGAGSRLTVL.

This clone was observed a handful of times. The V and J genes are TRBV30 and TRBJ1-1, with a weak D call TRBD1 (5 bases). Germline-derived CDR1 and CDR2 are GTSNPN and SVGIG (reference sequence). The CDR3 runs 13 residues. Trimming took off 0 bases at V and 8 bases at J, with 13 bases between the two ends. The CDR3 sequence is CAWSVQSGVEAFF. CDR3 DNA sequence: TGTGCCTGGAGTGTACAATCGGGGGTGGAAGCTTTCTTT.

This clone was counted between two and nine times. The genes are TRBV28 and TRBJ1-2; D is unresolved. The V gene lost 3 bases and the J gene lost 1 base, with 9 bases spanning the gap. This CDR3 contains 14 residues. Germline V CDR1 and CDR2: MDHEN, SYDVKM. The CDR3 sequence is CASSFGRYNYGYTF. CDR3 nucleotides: TGTGCCAGCAGTTTCGGCAGATATAACTATGGCTACACCTTC.

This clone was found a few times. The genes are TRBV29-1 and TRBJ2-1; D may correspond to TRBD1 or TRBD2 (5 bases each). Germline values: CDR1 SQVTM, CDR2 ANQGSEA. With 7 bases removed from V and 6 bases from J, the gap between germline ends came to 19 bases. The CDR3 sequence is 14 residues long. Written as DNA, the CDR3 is TGCAGCGGGGTCCGGGACGGCCGACCCAATGAGCAGTTCTTC. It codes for CSGVRDGRPNEQFF.

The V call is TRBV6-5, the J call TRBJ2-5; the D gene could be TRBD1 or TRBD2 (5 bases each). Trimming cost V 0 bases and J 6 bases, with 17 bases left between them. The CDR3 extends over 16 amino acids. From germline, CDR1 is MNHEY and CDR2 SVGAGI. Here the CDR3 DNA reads TGTGCCAGCAGTTACTCGTCCCTTGAGGGGTTGAAGACCCAGTACTTC. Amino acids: CASSYSSLEGLKTQYF.

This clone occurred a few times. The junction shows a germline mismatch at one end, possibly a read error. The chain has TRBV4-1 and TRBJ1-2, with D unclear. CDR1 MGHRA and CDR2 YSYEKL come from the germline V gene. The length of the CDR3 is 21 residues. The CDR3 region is CASRQALLSPRTQNPNYGYTF. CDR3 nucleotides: TGCGCCAGCAGGCAAGCCCTTCTCAGCCCCCGGACGCAAAACCCGAACTATGGCTACACCTTC.

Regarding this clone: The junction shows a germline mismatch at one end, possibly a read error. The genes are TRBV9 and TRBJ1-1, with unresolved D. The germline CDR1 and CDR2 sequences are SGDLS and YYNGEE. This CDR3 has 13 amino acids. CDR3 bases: TGTGCCAGCAGTGACGACCCGAACGCTGAAGCTTTCTTT. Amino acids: CASSDDPNAEAFF.

The chain's CDR3 is CASSQDWGGDSPLHF. CDR3 DNA: TGCGCCAGCAGCCAAGATTGGGGAGGCGATTCACCCCTCCACTTT. The chain has TRBV4-1 and TRBJ1-6, with D uncertain. V shed 0 bases and J shed 8 bases, with 11 bases lying between them. Germline values: CDR1 MGHRA, CDR2 YSYEKL. This CDR3 region has 15 residues.

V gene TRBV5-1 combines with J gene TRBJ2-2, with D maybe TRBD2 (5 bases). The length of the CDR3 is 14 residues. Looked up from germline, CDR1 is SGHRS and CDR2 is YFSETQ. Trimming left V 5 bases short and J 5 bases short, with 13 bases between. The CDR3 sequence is CASSGSVPTGELFF. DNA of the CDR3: TGCGCCAGCAGTGGTAGCGTCCCGACCGGGGAGCTGTTTTTT.

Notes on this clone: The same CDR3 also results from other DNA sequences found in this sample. In DNA, the CDR3 is TGTGCCAGCAGCTTAGACAGGAGTAACTATGGCTACACCTTC. Protein sequence: CASSLDRSNYGYTF. V gene TRBV5-4 combines with J gene TRBJ1-2, with D perhaps TRBD1 (6 bases). Germline V gene data show CDR1 as SGHNT and CDR2 as YYREEE (reference sequence). The CDR3 covers 14 residues. V dropped 2 bases and J dropped 1 base, with 9 bases sitting between them. Looking up the rest from reference TRBV5-4 and TRBJ1-2 gives the full variable domain: ETGVTQSPTHLIKTRGQQVTLRCSSQSGHNTVSWYQQALGQGPQFIFQYYREEENGRGNFPPRFSGLQFPNYSSELNVNALELDDSALYLCASSLDRSNYGYTFGSGTRLTVV.

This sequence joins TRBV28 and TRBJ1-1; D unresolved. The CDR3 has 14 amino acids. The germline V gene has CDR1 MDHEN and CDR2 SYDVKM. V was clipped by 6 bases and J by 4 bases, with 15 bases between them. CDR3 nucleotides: TGTGCCAGCAGCCTCGGACCGAGTGTCACTGAAGCTTTCTTT. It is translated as CASSLGPSVTEAFF.

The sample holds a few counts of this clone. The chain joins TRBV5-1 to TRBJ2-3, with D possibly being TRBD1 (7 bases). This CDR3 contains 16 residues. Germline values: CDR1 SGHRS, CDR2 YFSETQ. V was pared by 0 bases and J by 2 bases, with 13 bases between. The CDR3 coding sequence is TGCGCCAGCAGCTTGGGACAGGGACTTTACACAGATACGCAGTATTTT. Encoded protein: CASSLGQGLYTDTQYF.

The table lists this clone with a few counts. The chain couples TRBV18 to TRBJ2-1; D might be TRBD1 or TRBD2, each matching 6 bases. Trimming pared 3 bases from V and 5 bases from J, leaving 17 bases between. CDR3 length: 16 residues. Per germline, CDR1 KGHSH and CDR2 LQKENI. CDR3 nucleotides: TGTGCCAGCTCACCGGGATCGGGGGCGAAGGACAATGAGCAGTTCTTC. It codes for CASSPGSGAKDNEQFF.

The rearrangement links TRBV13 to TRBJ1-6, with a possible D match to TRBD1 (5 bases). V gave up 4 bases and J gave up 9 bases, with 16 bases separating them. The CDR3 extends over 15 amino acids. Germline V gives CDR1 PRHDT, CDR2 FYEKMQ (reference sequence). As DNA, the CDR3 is TGTGCCAGCAGCTCTACGGGATCCCAGGGTTCACCCCTCCACTTT. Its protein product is CASSSTGSQGSPLHF.

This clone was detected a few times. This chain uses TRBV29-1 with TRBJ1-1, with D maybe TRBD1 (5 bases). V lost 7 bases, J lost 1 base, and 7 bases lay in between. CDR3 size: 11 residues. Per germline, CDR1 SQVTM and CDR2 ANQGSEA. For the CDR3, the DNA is TGCAGCGGCACAGGGAACACTGAAGCTTTCTTT. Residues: CSGTGNTEAFF.

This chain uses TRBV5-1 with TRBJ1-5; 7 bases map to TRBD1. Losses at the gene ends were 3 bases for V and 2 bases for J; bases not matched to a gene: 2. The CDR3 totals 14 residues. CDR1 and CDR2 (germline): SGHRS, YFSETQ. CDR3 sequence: CASSYRGGNQPQHF. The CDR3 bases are TGCGCCAGCAGCTACAGGGGTGGCAATCAGCCCCAGCATTTT.

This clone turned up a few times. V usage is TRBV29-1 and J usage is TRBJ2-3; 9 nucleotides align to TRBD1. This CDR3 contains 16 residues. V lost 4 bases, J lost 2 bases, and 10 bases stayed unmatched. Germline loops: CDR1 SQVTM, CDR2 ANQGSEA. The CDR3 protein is CSVARFGTGFTDTQYF. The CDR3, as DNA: TGCAGCGTTGCCCGTTTCGGGACAGGGTTCACAGATACGCAGTATTTT.